This paragraph reports one T cell receptor (beta chain). Its antigen remains unknown. This record belongs to a study of glioma-infiltrating T cells after dendritic cell vaccination. Findings and limits, study-wide: Only a small number of patients had complete blood and tumor samples.

Time point denoted: after dendritic cell vaccination, including at tumor progression/relapse. The germline gives CDR1 SGHVS, CDR2 FQNEAQ. The CDR3 covers 20 residues. Unmatched junction bases numbered 17, after V lost 1 base and J lost 6 bases. This table comes from immunoSEQ multiplex PCR, and its TCRdb copy is limited to in-frame clones, with some not included. The sample lists roughly 85,000 clones; around 85% were seen once. The starting material was blood, obtained after dendritic cell vaccination. The chain links TRBV7-8 to TRBJ2-3; 12 bases match TRBD2. The TCR was taken from a human donor with glioblastoma. The CDR3 loop reads CASSLVLPDHLAGGADTQYF. The CDR3, as DNA: TGTGCCAGCAGCTTAGTTCTCCCGGATCATCTAGCGGGGGGGGCCGATACGCAGTATTTT.